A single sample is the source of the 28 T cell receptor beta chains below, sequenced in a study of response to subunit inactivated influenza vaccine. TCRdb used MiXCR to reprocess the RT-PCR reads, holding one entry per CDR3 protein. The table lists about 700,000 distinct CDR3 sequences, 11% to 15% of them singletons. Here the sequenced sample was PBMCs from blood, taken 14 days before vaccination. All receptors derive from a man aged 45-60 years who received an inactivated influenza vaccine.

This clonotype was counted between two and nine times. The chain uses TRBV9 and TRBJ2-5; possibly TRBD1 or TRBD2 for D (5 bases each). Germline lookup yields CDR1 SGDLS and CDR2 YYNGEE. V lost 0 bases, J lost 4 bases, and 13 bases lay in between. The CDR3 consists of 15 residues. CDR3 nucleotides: TGTGCCAGCAGCGTAGACGCCGGTGGGGGAGAGACCCAGTACTTC. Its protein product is CASSVDAGGGETQYF.

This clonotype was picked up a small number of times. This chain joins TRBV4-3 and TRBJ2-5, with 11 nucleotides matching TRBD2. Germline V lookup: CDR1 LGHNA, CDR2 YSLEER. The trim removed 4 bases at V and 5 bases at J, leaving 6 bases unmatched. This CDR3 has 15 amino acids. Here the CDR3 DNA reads TGCGCCAGCAGCCCGCAGACTAGCGGGGTGGAGACCCAGTACTTC. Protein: CASSPQTSGVETQYF.

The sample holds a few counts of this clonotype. The DNA for the CDR3 is TGTGCCAGCAGTATCAGCAATTCACCCCTCCACTTT. This encodes CASSISNSPLHF. The rearrangement uses TRBV27 and TRBJ1-6, with D hard to call. The CDR3 has 12 amino acids. Germline V gene lookup returns CDR1 MNHEY and CDR2 SMNVEV (reference sequence). V lost 5 bases and J lost 7, with 6 bases in between.

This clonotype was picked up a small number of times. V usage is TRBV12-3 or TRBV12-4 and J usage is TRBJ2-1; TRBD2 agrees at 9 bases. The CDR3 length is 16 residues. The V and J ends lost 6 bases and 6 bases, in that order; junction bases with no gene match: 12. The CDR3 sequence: CASSPGTSLTPNEQFF. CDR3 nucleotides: TGTGCCAGCAGCCCCGGGACTAGCTTAACTCCCAATGAGCAGTTCTTC.

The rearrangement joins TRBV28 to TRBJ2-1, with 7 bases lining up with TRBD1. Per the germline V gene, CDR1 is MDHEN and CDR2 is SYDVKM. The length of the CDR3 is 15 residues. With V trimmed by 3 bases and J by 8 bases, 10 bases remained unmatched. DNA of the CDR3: TGTGCCAGCAGTTTCGATACGACAGGGACCTATGAGCAGTTCTTC. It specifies CASSFDTTGTYEQFF.

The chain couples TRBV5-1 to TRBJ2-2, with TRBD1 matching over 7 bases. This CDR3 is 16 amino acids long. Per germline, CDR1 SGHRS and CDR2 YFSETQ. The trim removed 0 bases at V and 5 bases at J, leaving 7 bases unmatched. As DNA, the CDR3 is TGCGCCAGCAGCTTGGAGGGGGCTAGGAGGACCGGGGAGCTGTTTTTT. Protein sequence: CASSLEGARRTGELFF.

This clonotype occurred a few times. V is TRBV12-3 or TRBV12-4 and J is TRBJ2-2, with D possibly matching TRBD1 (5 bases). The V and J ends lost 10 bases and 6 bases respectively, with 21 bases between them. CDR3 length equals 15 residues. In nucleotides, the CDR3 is TGTGCCACCATCGCCGGCAGGGAAAAAGCCGGGGAGCTGTTTTTT. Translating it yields CATIAGREKAGELFF.

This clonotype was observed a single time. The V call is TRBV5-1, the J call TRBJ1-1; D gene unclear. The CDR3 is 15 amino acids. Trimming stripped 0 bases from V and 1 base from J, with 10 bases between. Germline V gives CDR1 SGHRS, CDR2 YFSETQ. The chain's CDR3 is CASSLVGSANTEAFF. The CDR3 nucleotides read TGCGCCAGCAGCTTGGTTGGCAGCGCGAACACTGAAGCTTTCTTT.

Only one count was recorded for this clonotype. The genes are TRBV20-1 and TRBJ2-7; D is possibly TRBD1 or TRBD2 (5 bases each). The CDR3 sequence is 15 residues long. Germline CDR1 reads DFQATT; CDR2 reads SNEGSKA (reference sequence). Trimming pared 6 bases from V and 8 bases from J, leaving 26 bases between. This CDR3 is CSADSSGTVRNKQYF. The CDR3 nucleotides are TGCAGTGCGGATAGCTCCGGGACGGTAAGGAACAAGCAGTACTTC.

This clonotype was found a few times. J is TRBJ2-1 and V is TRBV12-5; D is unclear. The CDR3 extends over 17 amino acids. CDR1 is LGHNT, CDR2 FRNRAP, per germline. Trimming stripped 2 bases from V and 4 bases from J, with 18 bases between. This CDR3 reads CASGLLARIPEYNEQFF. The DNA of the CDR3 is TGTGCTAGTGGTTTGTTAGCTAGGATCCCCGAGTACAATGAGCAGTTCTTC.

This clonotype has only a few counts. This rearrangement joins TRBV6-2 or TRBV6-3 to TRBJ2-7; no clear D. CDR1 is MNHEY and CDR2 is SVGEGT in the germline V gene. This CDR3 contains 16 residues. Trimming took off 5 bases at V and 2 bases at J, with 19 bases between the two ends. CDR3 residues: CASSTPTRPGPYEQYF. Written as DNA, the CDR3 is TGTGCCAGCAGTACCCCGACCAGACCTGGCCCCTACGAGCAGTACTTC.

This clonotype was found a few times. This CDR3 reads CASSRLGRGFEAFF. The CDR3 DNA reads TGTGCCAGCAGCCGCCTTGGGCGAGGATTTGAAGCTTTCTTT. The rearrangement uses TRBV11-2 and TRBJ1-1; the D is unclear. The V gene's germline CDR1 is SGHAT and CDR2 FQNNGV. V lost 5 bases, J lost 7 bases, and 17 bases lay in between. The CDR3 has 14 residues.

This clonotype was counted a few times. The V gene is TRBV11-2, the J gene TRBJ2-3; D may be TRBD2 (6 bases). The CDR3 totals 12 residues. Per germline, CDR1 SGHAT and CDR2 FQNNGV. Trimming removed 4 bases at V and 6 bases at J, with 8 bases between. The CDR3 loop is CASSSAGDTQYF. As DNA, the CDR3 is TGTGCCAGCAGCTCCGCGGGGGATACGCAGTATTTT.

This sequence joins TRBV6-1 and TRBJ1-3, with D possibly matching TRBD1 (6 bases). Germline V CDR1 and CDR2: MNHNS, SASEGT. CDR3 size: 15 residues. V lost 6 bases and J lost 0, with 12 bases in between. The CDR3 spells CASSTSGDSGNTIYF. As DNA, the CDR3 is TGTGCCAGCAGCACTTCAGGGGACTCTGGAAACACCATATATTTT.

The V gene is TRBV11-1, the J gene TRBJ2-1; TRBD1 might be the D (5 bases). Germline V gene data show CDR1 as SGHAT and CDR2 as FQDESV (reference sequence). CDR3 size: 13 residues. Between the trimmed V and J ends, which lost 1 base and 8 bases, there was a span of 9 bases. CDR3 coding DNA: TGTGCCAGCAGCTTAGACAGGAACCATGAGCAGTTCTTC. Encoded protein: CASSLDRNHEQFF.

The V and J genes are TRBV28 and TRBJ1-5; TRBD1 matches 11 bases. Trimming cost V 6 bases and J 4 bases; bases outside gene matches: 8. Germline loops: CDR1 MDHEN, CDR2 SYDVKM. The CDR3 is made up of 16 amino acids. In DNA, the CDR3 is TGTGCCAGCAGACTTACCGGGACAGGGGGTAATCAGCCCCAGCATTTT. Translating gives CASRLTGTGGNQPQHF.

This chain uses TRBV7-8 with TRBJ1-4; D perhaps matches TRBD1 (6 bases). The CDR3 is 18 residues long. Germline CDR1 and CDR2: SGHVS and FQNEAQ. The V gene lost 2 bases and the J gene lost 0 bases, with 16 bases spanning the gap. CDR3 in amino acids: CASSLRPGADTTNEKLFF. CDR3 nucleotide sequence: TGTGCCAGCAGCTTAAGGCCAGGGGCCGACACAACTAATGAAAAACTGTTTTTT.

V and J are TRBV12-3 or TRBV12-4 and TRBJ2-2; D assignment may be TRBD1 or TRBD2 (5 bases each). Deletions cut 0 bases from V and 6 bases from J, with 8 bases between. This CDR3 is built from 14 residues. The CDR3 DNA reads TGTGCCAGCAGTTTAGCCGGGACGGCCGGGGAGCTGTTTTTT. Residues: CASSLAGTAGELFF.

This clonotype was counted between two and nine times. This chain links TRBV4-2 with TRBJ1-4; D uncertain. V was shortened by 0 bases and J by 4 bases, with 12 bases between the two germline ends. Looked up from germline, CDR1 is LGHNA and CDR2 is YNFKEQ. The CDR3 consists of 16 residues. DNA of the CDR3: TGTGCCAGCAGCCAAGATTCAGGATCCCTTAATGAAAAACTGTTTTTT. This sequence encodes CASSQDSGSLNEKLFF.

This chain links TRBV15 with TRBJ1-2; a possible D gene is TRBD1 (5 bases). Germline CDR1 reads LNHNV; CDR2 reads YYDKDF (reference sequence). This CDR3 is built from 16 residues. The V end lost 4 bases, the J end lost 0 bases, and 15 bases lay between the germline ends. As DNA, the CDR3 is TGTGCCACCAGCACACCCGGGGGGGACTCTAACTATGGCTACACCTTC. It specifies CATSTPGGDSNYGYTF.

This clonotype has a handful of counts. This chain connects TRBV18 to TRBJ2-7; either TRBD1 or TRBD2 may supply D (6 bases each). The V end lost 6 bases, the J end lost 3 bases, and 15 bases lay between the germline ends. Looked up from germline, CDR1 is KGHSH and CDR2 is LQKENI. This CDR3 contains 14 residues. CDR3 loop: CASSLRGTYYEQYF. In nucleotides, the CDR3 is TGTGCCAGCTCCCTGAGGGGGACTTACTACGAGCAGTACTTC.

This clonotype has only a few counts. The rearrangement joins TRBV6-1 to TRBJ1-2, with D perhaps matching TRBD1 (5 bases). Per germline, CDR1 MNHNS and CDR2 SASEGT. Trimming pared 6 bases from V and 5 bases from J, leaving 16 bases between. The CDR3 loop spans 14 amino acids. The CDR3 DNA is TGTGCCAGCAGAATGGGCCGTGGGGGATATGGCTACACCTTC. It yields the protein CASRMGRGGYGYTF.

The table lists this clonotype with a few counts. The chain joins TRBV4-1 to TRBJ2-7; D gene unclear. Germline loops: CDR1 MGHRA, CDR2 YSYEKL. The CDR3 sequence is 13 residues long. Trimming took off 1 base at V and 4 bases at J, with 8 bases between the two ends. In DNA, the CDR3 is TGCGCCAGCAGCCAAGTTCCCGGGTACGAGCAGTACTTC. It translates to CASSQVPGYEQYF.

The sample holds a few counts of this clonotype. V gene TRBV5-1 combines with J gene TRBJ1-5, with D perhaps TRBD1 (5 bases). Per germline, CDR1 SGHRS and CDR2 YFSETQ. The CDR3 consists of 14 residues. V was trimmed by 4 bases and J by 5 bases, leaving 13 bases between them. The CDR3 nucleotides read TGCGCCAGCAGCGAGGGGACCGGGGATCAGCCCCAGCATTTT. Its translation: CASSEGTGDQPQHF.

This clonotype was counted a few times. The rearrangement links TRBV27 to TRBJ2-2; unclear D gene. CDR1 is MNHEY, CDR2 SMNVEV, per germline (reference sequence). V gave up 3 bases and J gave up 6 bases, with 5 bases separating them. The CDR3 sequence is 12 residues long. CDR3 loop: CASSFIPGELFF. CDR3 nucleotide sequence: TGTGCCAGCAGTTTTATCCCCGGGGAGCTGTTTTTT.

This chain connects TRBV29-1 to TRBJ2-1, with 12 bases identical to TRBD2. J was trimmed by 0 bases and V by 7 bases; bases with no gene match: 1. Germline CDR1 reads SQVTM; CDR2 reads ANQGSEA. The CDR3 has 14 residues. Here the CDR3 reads CSGGLAGSYNEQFF. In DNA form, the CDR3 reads TGCAGCGGGGGACTAGCGGGCTCCTACAATGAGCAGTTCTTC.

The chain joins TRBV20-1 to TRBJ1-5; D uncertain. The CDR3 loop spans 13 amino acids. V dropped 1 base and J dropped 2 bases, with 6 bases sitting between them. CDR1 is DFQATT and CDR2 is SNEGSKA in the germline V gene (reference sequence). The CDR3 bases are TGCAGTGCTAGAGTAGTTGGCAATCAGCCCCAGCATTTT. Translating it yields CSARVVGNQPQHF.

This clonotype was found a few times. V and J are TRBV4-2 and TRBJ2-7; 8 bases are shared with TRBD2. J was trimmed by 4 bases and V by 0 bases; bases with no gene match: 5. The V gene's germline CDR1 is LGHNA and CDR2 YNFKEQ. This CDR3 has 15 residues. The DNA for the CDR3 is TGTGCCAGCAGCCAAGAGTGGACTAGCTCGTACGAGCAGTACTTC. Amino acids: CASSQEWTSSYEQYF.